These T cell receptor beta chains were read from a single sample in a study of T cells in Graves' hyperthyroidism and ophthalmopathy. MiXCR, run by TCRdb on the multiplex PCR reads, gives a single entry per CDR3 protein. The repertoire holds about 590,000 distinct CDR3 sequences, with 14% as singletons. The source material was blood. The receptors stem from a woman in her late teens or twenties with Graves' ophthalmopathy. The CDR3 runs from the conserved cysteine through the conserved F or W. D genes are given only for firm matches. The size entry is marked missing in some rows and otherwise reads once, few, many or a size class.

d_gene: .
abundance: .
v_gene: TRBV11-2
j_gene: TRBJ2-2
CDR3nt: TGTGCCAGCAGCTTTCGGCTTTCGAACACCGGGGAGCTGTTTTTT
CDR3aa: CASSFRLSNTGELFF

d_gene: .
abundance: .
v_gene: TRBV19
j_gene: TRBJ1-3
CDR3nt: TGTGCCAGTAGTATAAGAGGGGCGGCTGGAAACACCATATATTTT
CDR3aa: CASSIRGAAGNTIYF

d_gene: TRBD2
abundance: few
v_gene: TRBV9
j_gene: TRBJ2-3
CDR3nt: TGTGCCAGCAGCGTGCGGCGGGAGGGCCGGGGAGATACGCAGTATTTT
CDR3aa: CASSVRREGRGDTQYF

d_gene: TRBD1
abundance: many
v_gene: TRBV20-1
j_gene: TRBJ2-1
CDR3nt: TGCAGTGCTAGCCTGACAGGGGCCTACAATGAGCAGTTCTTC
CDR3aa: CSASLTGAYNEQFF

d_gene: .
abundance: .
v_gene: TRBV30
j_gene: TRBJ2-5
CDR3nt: TGTGCCTGGAGTGCAGGGGTCGAGACCCAGTACTTC
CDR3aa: CAWSAGVETQYF

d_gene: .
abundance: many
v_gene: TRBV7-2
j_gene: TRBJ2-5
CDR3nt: TGTGCCAGCGGAACGACAGGTTCGGAGGTTGAGACCCAGTACTTC
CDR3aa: CASGTTGSEVETQYF

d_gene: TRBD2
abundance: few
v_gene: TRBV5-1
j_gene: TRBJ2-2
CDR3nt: TGCGCCAGCAGCTCAACGGGGGGGGTAAACACCGGGGAGCTGTTTTTT
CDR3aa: CASSSTGGVNTGELFF

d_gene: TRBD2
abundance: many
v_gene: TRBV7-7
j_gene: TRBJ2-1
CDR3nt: TGTGCTAGCAGCTTTTCACTAGCGGGAGCTTTTGAGCAGTTCTTC
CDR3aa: CASSFSLAGAFEQFF

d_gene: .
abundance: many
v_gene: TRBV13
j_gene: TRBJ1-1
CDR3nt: TGTGCCAGCAGTCCTACTGACCGATGGGCTGAAGCTTTCTTT
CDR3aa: CASSPTDRWAEAFF

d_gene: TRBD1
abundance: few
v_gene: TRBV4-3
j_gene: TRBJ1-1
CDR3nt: TGCGCCAGCAGCCAAGCCGCGAGCAGGGGGCTGAACACTGAAGCTTTCTTT
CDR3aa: CASSQAASRGLNTEAFF

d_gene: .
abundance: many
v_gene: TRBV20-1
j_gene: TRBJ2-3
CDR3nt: TGCAGTGCTGGTCCAAGGAGAGCGGACACAGATACGCAGTATTTT
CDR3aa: CSAGPRRADTDTQYF

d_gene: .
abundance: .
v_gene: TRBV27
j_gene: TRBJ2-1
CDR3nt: TGTGCCAGCAGTTTGATTTGGCCCTCCTACAATGAGCAGTTCTTC
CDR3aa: CASSLIWPSYNEQFF

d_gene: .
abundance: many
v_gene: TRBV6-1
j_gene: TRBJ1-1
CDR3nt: TGTGCCAGCAGTGATGGTAACAGCAGAAACACTGAAGCTTTCTTT
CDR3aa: CASSDGNSRNTEAFF

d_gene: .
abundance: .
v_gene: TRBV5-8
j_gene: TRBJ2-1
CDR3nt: TGTGCCAGCAGCTTCGGTCCAGGTTTGGAGCAGTTCTTC
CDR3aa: CASSFGPGLEQFF

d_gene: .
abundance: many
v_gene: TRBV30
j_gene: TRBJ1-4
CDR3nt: TGTGCCTGGAACAGGGTGCCGAACGAAAAACTGTTTTTT
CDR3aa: CAWNRVPNEKLFF

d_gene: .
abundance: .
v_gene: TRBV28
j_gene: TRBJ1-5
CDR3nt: TGTGCCAGCACCACAAATAGCAATCAGCCCCAGCATTTT
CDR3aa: CASTTNSNQPQHF